The T cell receptor beta chain under discussion was sequenced for a study of T-cell memory formation after mild COVID-19. Study observations and caveats: Mainly in CM and EM were contracting CD4+ clones; CD8+ were in EMRA. Balance between CD4 and CD8 was seen in clones contracting day 15 to 85, and a CD4+ lean was seen in later expanders.

TCRdb re-derived calls from the 5' RACE reads in MiXCR, one entry per CDR3 protein. The sample records about 150,000 distinct CDR3 sequences, roughly 31% being singletons. CDR1 SGHNT and CDR2 YENEEA come from the germline V gene. The CDR3 runs 13 residues. Trimming cost V 5 bases and J 6 bases; bases outside gene matches: 4. As regards this clonotype: Its specificity is not known.

Sequenced input: PBMCs or a T cell subset sorted from them (not recorded which). This chain connects TRBV11-3 to TRBJ1-1; 9 positions match TRBD1. The TCR comes from an adult woman who had mild COVID-19 (a few samples of this study predate the infection). Cell type and time point are not known. The CDR3 DNA follows: TGTGCCAGCAGCCACAGGGGGCAGGCTGAAGCTTTCTTT. This gives the protein CASSHRGQAEAFF.